This T cell receptor beta chain is drawn from a study of identical twins. The study, taken as a whole, reports: The authors drew conclusions from cross-sectional statistical analysis rather than following the same donors.

To note about this clonotype: Its specificity is not known.

MiXCR, run by TCRdb on the 5' RACE reads, gives a single entry per CDR3 protein. Of approximately 890,000 distinct CDR3 sequences in the sample, around 12% were seen once. The germline V gene encodes CDR1 SEHNR and CDR2 FQNEAQ (reference sequence). Trimming stripped 6 bases from V and 8 bases from J, with 17 bases between. This CDR3 has 14 residues. These sequences were also reported in another study, on yellow fever vaccine responses in identical twins.

Material: PBMCs. This TCR came from a woman under 30 in good health. The rearrangement joins TRBV7-9 to TRBJ2-1, with D tentatively TRBD2 (7 bases). CDR3 coding DNA: TGTGCCAGCAGGGGGGGGCGGCTCTTGGATGAGCAGTTCTTC. It is translated as CASRGGRLLDEQFF.